This TCR beta chain came from a study of blood T cell repertoires in COVID-19. On the study more broadly: COVID-19 samples, acute and convalescent, were from the United States, Italy and Spain. Sources were T cells, B-cell-depleted T cells, or PBMCs; the material itself was cDNA or gDNA.

Per the authors' pipeline: Counts of nucleated cells, estimated from reference gene primer amplification, were obtained. Clones were sequenced by immunoSEQ multiplex PCR, and TCRdb holds only the in-frame ones, with some missing. V and J calls and clone size come straight from that table; D and trimming were deduced from the DNA. The sample gives under 300,000 clones, about four fifths of which show up once; roughly 2% is in the top ten. CDR3 length: 15 residues. CDR1 and CDR2 (germline): MNHEY, SVGAGI. Trimming removed 7 bases at V and 0 bases at J, with 10 bases between. The chain recombines TRBV6-5 with TRBJ2-6, with D possibly being TRBD1 (6 bases). The source material was peripheral blood. This receptor was taken from a man aged 30-40 years who had recovered from COVID-19. The CDR3 coding sequence is TGTGCCAGCACCGAACAGGGCTCTGGGGCCAACGTCCTGACTTTC. Its protein product is CASTEQGSGANVLTF.